These 14 T cell receptor beta chains were all obtained from the same sample, sequenced in a study of spatial heterogeneity in lung cancer. MiXCR, run by TCRdb on the 5' RACE reads, gives a single entry per CDR3 protein. The top ten clones hold about a sixth of a sample with about 41,000 distinct CDR3 sequences, about 10% of them seen once. Documented time point: blood at routine non-recurrence follow-up after resection. The sample was PBMCs, taken at follow-up. These receptors came from a female donor with early-stage non-small cell lung cancer.

There are many counts of this clonotype. This rearrangement joins TRBV7-2 to TRBJ2-7; D unclear. Between the trimmed V and J ends, which lost 6 bases and 0 bases, there was a span of 21 bases. Germline V gives CDR1 SGHTA, CDR2 FQGNSA. The CDR3 contains 17 residues. As DNA, the CDR3 is TGTGCCAGCAGTCCTTCTTCCTTTCGGCAGAGCTCCTACGAGCAGTACTTC. Protein: CASSPSSFRQSSYEQYF.

This clonotype was detected only a few times. This chain connects TRBV5-1 to TRBJ1-1; 7 bases map to TRBD1. This CDR3 comprises 16 residues. V lost 0 bases, J lost 0 bases, and 5 bases stayed unmatched. Germline-derived CDR1 and CDR2 are SGHRS and YFSETQ. The CDR3 nucleotides are TGCGCCAGCAGCTTGGATTGGGACAGCATGAACACTGAAGCTTTCTTT. Its translation: CASSLDWDSMNTEAFF.

This clonotype was counted ten times or more. The chain links TRBV6-5 to TRBJ2-3; TRBD1 agrees at 7 bases. Germline values: CDR1 MNHEY, CDR2 SVGAGI. CDR3 size: 14 residues. With V trimmed by 6 bases and J by 7 bases, 10 bases remained unmatched. CDR3 sequence reads: CASRDRQGLNTQYF. The DNA for the CDR3 is TGTGCCAGCAGGGACAGGCAGGGTTTGAATACGCAGTATTTT.

This clonotype has at least ten counts. The chain carries TRBV10-2 and TRBJ2-7; 10 bases align to TRBD2. In germline, CDR1 is WSHSY, CDR2 SAAADI. The ends lost 6 bases at V and 3 bases at J; junction bases unmatched: 8. The CDR3 is 15 residues long. The CDR3 loop reads CASRPSGGDGYEQYF. CDR3 nucleotide sequence: TGCGCCAGCAGACCTAGCGGGGGCGACGGCTACGAGCAGTACTTC.

This clonotype was counted many times. V usage is TRBV29-1 and J usage is TRBJ2-7; 13 nucleotides match TRBD2. This CDR3 is built from 15 residues. Germline V gene lookup returns CDR1 SQVTM and CDR2 ANQGSEA. After removal of 5 bases from V and 4 bases from J, the junction contained 8 bases not matched to a gene. CDR3 DNA: TGCAGCGTTCAACCTGGACTAGCGGGGGATTACGAGCAGTACTTC. Protein: CSVQPGLAGDYEQYF.

The table lists this clonotype with a few counts. The chain recombines TRBV6-5 with TRBJ2-7; 9 nucleotides align to TRBD1. V dropped 4 bases and J dropped 5; count of bases not matched to a gene: 3. This CDR3 has 13 amino acids. Germline values: CDR1 MNHEY, CDR2 SVGAGI. This chain's CDR3 is CASSWRTGDEQYF. The CDR3 nucleotides read TGTGCCAGCAGTTGGAGGACAGGGGACGAGCAGTACTTC.

This chain links TRBV28 with TRBJ2-1; D may be TRBD1 (5 bases). V was shortened by 4 bases and J by 4 bases, with 14 bases between the two germline ends. The CDR3 totals 15 residues. The V gene's germline CDR1 is MDHEN and CDR2 SYDVKM. This CDR3 is CASSSARAAYNEQFF. The CDR3 DNA reads as TGTGCCAGCAGTTCCGCCAGGGCCGCTTACAATGAGCAGTTCTTC. Full variable domain (rest looked up from reference TRBV28 and TRBJ2-1): DVKVTQSSRYLVKRTGEKVFLECVQDMDHENMFWYRQDPGLGLRLIYFSYDVKMKEKGDIPEGYSVSREKKERFSLILESASTNQTSMYLCASSSARAAYNEQFFGPGTRLTVL.

The rearrangement joins TRBV6-2 or TRBV6-3 to TRBJ1-1, with 7 bases matching TRBD1. Germline V gene sequence: CDR1 MNHEY, CDR2 SVGEGT. The CDR3 sequence is 12 residues long. Trimming cost V 7 bases and J 6 bases; bases outside gene matches: 5. CDR3 DNA sequence: TGTGCCAGCACCCAAGGACAGGCTGAAGCTTTCTTT. Translated, it gives CASTQGQAEAFF.

The chain couples TRBV4-3 to TRBJ2-7; D gene uncertain. The CDR3 covers 14 residues. V was shortened by 1 base and J by 5 bases, with 12 bases between the two germline ends. Germline V gene lookup returns CDR1 LGHNA and CDR2 YSLEER. CDR3 sequence (DNA): TGCGCCAGCAGCCAAGCGGGCTTCAACCACGAGCAGTACTTC. It codes for CASSQAGFNHEQYF.

This clonotype was observed a few times. The genes are TRBV7-2 and TRBJ2-2; possible D gene TRBD2, 6 bases. The CDR3 is 16 residues long. V was trimmed by 7 bases and J by 6 bases, leaving 21 bases between them. Germline V gene sequence: CDR1 SGHTA, CDR2 FQGNSA. CDR3 region: CASTKSWGSGPGELFF. The DNA for the CDR3 is TGTGCCAGCACTAAATCGTGGGGTAGCGGTCCCGGGGAGCTGTTTTTT.

This clonotype has a count of ten or more. The rearrangement joins TRBV12-3 or TRBV12-4 to TRBJ2-3; 7 positions agree with TRBD2. V lost 5 bases to trimming and J lost 0 bases; unmatched junction nucleotides: 8. This CDR3 has 16 residues. As DNA, the CDR3 is TGTGCCAGCAGTGCGGGAGCGGGGCGTAGCACAGATACGCAGTATTTT. It specifies CASSAGAGRSTDTQYF.

V is TRBV12-3 or TRBV12-4 and J is TRBJ2-3; D perhaps matches TRBD2 (5 bases). V lost 5 bases, J lost 2 bases, and 26 bases lay in between. The CDR3 length is 19 residues. The chain's CDR3 is CASSPIYRGINPSTDTQYF. The DNA of the CDR3 is TGTGCCAGCAGTCCGATATACCGGGGTATCAACCCTTCCACAGATACGCAGTATTTT.

Ten or more counts support this clonotype. This rearrangement joins TRBV12-3 or TRBV12-4 to TRBJ2-3; 7 positions agree with TRBD2. This CDR3 comprises 16 residues. V was pared by 6 bases and J by 3 bases, with 12 bases of the junction left unmatched. The CDR3 sequence is CASSHRGGGMTDTQYF. The DNA for the CDR3 is TGTGCCAGCAGCCACCGGGGCGGGGGAATGACAGATACGCAGTATTTT.

In its sample, this clonotype was seen a few times. This sequence joins TRBV6-1 and TRBJ2-5; 8 positions match TRBD1. V dropped 2 bases and J dropped 4; count of bases not matched to a gene: 6. This CDR3 has 15 residues. Germline V CDR1 and CDR2: MNHNS, SASEGT. The CDR3 region has the DNA TGTGCCAGCAGTGAATCAGGACAGGGTATAGAGACCCAGTACTTC. Translating gives CASSESGQGIETQYF.